These 17 T cell receptor beta chains were sequenced from one sample in a study of cytomegalovirus exposure and HLA in healthy donors. A multiplex PCR was run with 60 Vbeta primers and 13 Jbeta primers. TCRdb's copy holds only in-frame clones and misses some; the assay was immunoSEQ multiplex PCR. The table includes some 140,000 clones, 74% detected once. Sequencing was carried out using PBMCs. The receptors were sampled from a man aged 30 to 45 in good health and CMV-seronegative.

This clone was detected a few times. The V and J genes are TRBV29-1 and TRBJ2-7, with 11 bases fitting TRBD1. Trimming removed 6 bases from V and 6 bases from J; junction bases left unmatched: 10. This CDR3 has 14 amino acids. CDR1 and CDR2 (germline): SQVTM, ANQGSEA. CDR3 DNA sequence: TGCAGCGTGGGCCCCGGGACAGGGGGACGCGAGCAGTACTTC. Encoded protein: CSVGPGTGGREQYF.

As regards this clone: At the DNA level, this CDR3 is encoded by other sequences in the same sample as well. The chain has TRBV7-9 and TRBJ1-1; D gene uncertain. V was clipped by 6 bases and J by 0 bases, with 8 bases between them. The CDR3 consists of 13 residues. Germline V gives CDR1 SEHNR, CDR2 FQNEAQ (reference sequence). CDR3 sequence: CASSPPVNTEAFF. CDR3 in DNA: TGTGCCAGCAGTCCCCCAGTGAACACTGAAGCTTTCTTT.

The V gene is TRBV7-9, the J gene TRBJ1-2; D is possibly TRBD1 (5 bases). Germline CDR1 reads SEHNR; CDR2 reads FQNEAQ (reference sequence). The CDR3 is made up of 16 amino acids. Trimming removed 5 bases from V and 1 base from J, with 17 bases in between. CDR3 DNA: TGTGCCAGCAGCCCTGAGACAGCACTCTATAACTATGGCTACACCTTC. Protein product: CASSPETALYNYGYTF.

The chain carries TRBV19 and TRBJ2-5, with TRBD1 matching 11 bases. With 8 bases clipped from V and 5 bases from J, the junction kept 7 bases outside the gene matches. Germline V gene data show CDR1 as LNHDA and CDR2 as SQIVND (reference sequence). CDR3 length: 14 residues. The CDR3 DNA reads TGTGCCAGTTCGGGGGACAGGGGGAGGGAGACCCAGTACTTC. Its protein is CASSGDRGRETQYF. Drawing the rest from reference TRBV19 and TRBJ2-5, the complete variable domain is DGGITQSPKYLFRKEGQNVTLSCEQNLNHDAMYWYRQDPGQGLRLIYYSQIVNDFQKGDIAEGYSVSREKKESFPLTVTSAQKNPTAFYLCASSGDRGRETQYFGPGTRLLVL.

This clone turned up a few times. The chain combines TRBV7-8 with TRBJ1-1, with D perhaps TRBD1 (6 bases). This CDR3 is built from 14 residues. Germline assignment: CDR1 SGHVS and CDR2 FQNEAQ. Trimming pared 5 bases from V and 0 bases from J, leaving 10 bases between. CDR3 sequence: CASSRTVMNTEAFF. CDR3 nucleotide sequence: TGTGCCAGCAGCAGGACAGTAATGAACACTGAAGCTTTCTTT.

The chain joins TRBV28 to TRBJ2-7; no firm D call. CDR1 MDHEN and CDR2 SYDVKM come from the germline V gene. Trimming took 5 bases from V and 0 from J, leaving 11 bases between them. This CDR3 has 14 amino acids. The CDR3 loop reads CASSSPGGSYEQYF. The CDR3 DNA sequence: TGTGCCAGCAGTAGCCCTGGCGGCTCCTACGAGCAGTACTTC.

The chain uses TRBV13 and TRBJ2-1; TRBD2 aligns across 11 bases. The germline CDR1 and CDR2 sequences are PRHDT and FYEKMQ (reference sequence). V lost 3 bases and J lost 4; bases outside the gene matches: 5. The CDR3 spans 16 residues. The CDR3: CASSFETSGVYNEQFF. CDR3 bases: TGTGCCAGCAGCTTCGAGACTAGCGGGGTATACAATGAGCAGTTCTTC.

In this sample, this clone turned up once. The CDR3 DNA sequence: TGTGCCAGCAGTTTTAGCGGGGGGGGAGTCGGGGAGCTGTTTTTT. Amino acid sequence: CASSFSGGGVGELFF. This chain connects TRBV28 to TRBJ2-2, with 11 nucleotides matching TRBD2. V lost 3 bases and J lost 7; bases outside the gene matches: 4. CDR1 and CDR2 (germline): MDHEN, SYDVKM. There are 15 residues in the CDR3.

The chain recombines TRBV7-2 with TRBJ2-4; 9 nucleotides line up with TRBD2. Germline V gene data show CDR1 as SGHTA and CDR2 as FQGNSA. CDR3 length equals 16 residues. V was clipped by 0 bases and J by 9 bases; unmatched bases: 9. The CDR3 DNA reads as TGTGCCAGCAGCTTAGCGGCGGGGGGGTTAATGGGCATTCAGTACTTC. Amino acids: CASSLAAGGLMGIQYF. Complete variable domain (other parts from reference TRBV7-2 and TRBJ2-4): GAGVSQSPSNKVTEKGKDVELRCDPISGHTALYWYRQSLGQGLEFLIYFQGNSAPDKSGLPSDRFSAERTGGSVSTLTIQRTQQEDSAVYLCASSLAAGGLMGIQYFGAGTRLSVL.

The gene calls are TRBV6-1 and TRBJ1-2; tentative D call: TRBD1 (6 bases). Germline lookup yields CDR1 MNHNS and CDR2 SASEGT. V lost 4 bases and J 8 bases, leaving 11 bases between the germline ends. There are 12 residues in the CDR3. The CDR3 loop reads CASSGTGLGYTF. CDR3 coding DNA: TGTGCCAGCAGTGGCACAGGGTTGGGCTACACCTTC.

V and J are TRBV7-9 and TRBJ2-5, with D possibly being TRBD2 (5 bases). V was trimmed by 1 base and J by 3 bases, leaving 12 bases between them. Germline loops: CDR1 SEHNR, CDR2 FQNEAQ (reference sequence). The CDR3 loop spans 15 amino acids. DNA of the CDR3: TGTGCCAGCAGCTTAGAGGGCTCGGGAAAAGAGACCCAGTACTTC. This sequence encodes CASSLEGSGKETQYF.

This clone turned up a few times. The V call is TRBV15, the J call TRBJ1-6; the D gene is possibly TRBD1 (5 bases). CDR1 is LNHNV and CDR2 is YYDKDF in the germline V gene (reference sequence). V lost 0 bases and J lost 9, with 9 bases in between. The CDR3 covers 14 residues. The chain's CDR3 is CATSRDGGGSPLHF. The DNA for the CDR3 is TGTGCCACCAGCAGAGACGGGGGTGGTTCACCCCTCCACTTT.

The gene calls are TRBV5-1 and TRBJ2-5, with TRBD2 identical over 7 bases. CDR1 and CDR2 (germline): SGHRS, YFSETQ. This CDR3 contains 14 residues. The junction had 1 base not matched to a gene; V was cut back by 2 bases and J by 0 bases. CDR3 sequence: CASSLGTNQETQYF. The CDR3 bases are TGCGCCAGCAGCTTAGGGACTAACCAAGAGACCCAGTACTTC.

The rearrangement joins TRBV5-1 to TRBJ2-5, with 8 bases aligning to TRBD1. V dropped 4 bases and J dropped 5; count of bases not matched to a gene: 7. CDR3 length: 14 amino acids. Germline V gene lookup returns CDR1 SGHRS and CDR2 YFSETQ. Here the CDR3 reads CASSRGQGPETQYF. The CDR3 bases are TGCGCCAGCAGCCGAGGACAGGGCCCGGAGACCCAGTACTTC. Based on the CDR3 plus reference TRBV5-1 and TRBJ2-5, the full variable domain is KAGVTQTPRYLIKTRGQQVTLSCSPISGHRSVSWYQQTPGQGLQFLFEYFSETQRNKGNFPGRFSGRQFSNSRSEMNVSTLELGDSALYLCASSRGQGPETQYFGPGTRLLVL.

This chain links TRBV5-1 with TRBJ2-1; D might be TRBD1 (5 bases). CDR1 and CDR2 (germline): SGHRS, YFSETQ. Trimming took 0 bases from V and 12 from J, leaving 13 bases between them. The CDR3 has 13 amino acids. DNA of the CDR3: TGCGCCAGCAGCTTGGTAACGCAGGGCGGGCAGTTCTTC. Its protein is CASSLVTQGGQFF.

The rearrangement uses TRBV5-4 and TRBJ2-3, with D possibly matching TRBD2 (5 bases). Germline CDR1 SGHNT, CDR2 YYREEE (reference sequence). The V end was cut by 7 bases, the J end by 2 bases, with 29 bases between. There are 19 residues in the CDR3. For the CDR3, the DNA is TGTGCCAGCGAGGCGGGTTGGCCTAGCTCACCATCCTTCACAGATACGCAGTATTTT. Its translation: CASEAGWPSSPSFTDTQYF.

The genes are TRBV7-2 and TRBJ2-7, with 8 bases aligning to TRBD1. V trimming: 5 bases; J trimming: 2 bases; junction bases outside the gene matches: 8. CDR3 size: 15 residues. The germline V gene has CDR1 SGHTA and CDR2 FQGNSA. The CDR3 nucleotides read TGTGCCAGCAGCGATCCCGGGACAGGAGCCTACGAGCAGTACTTC. It is translated as CASSDPGTGAYEQYF.